The 16 T cell receptor beta chains given below trace back to one sample, sequenced in a study of cytomegalovirus exposure and HLA in healthy donors. It was with 60 Vbeta and 13 Jbeta primers that the PCR ran. TCRdb's copy holds only in-frame clones and misses some; the assay was immunoSEQ multiplex PCR. The sample contains about 160,000 clones, 80% of which appear only once. The sequenced sample was PBMCs. These receptors all stem from a man between 18 and 35 years old in good health and CMV-seropositive.

The CDR3 DNA is TGTGCCAGCTCACCACCTGGGGGGACAGCGAACTCTGGGGCCAACGTCCTGACTTTC. It codes for CASSPPGGTANSGANVLTF. The J gene is TRBJ2-6, the V gene TRBV18; tentatively, D is TRBD1 (7 bases). The length of the CDR3 is 19 residues. Germline CDR1 and CDR2: KGHSH and LQKENI. The V end lost 0 bases, the J end lost 0 bases, and 15 bases lay between the germline ends.

This clone came up once. J is TRBJ1-4 and V is TRBV10-1; perhaps TRBD1 as D (5 bases). This CDR3 comprises 13 residues. Germline assignment: CDR1 WNHNN and CDR2 SYGVQD (reference sequence). V lost 2 bases, J lost 10 bases, and 11 bases lay in between. The CDR3 spells CASSERVGGKLFF. CDR3 nucleotides: TGCGCCAGCAGTGAGAGAGTGGGGGGAAAACTGTTTTTT.

The chain employs TRBV7-2 and TRBJ2-1; maybe TRBD1 (5 bases). The CDR3 is 16 amino acids. V was clipped by 3 bases and J by 7 bases, with 19 bases between them. CDR1 and CDR2 (germline): SGHTA, FQGNSA. The DNA for the CDR3 is TGTGCCAGCAGCTTTAGCTCAGGGCCTCCGGGTAATGAGCAGTTCTTC. Protein sequence: CASSFSSGPPGNEQFF.

This clone has only one observation. The rearrangement links TRBV14 to TRBJ2-7; D gene uncertain. Germline CDR1 reads SGHDN; CDR2 reads FVKESK. Trimming took off 1 base at V and 0 bases at J, with 7 bases between the two ends. This CDR3 has 14 amino acids. CDR3 amino acids: CASSQVRYSYEQYF. The CDR3 DNA sequence: TGTGCCAGCAGCCAAGTGAGGTACTCCTACGAGCAGTACTTC.

The gene calls are TRBV5-1 and TRBJ2-3; D might be TRBD1 (5 bases). Germline V lookup: CDR1 SGHRS, CDR2 YFSETQ. Trimming took 2 bases from V and 5 from J, leaving 6 bases between them. CDR3 length equals 12 residues. In DNA form, the CDR3 reads TGCGCCAGCAGCTTAACAGGAGATACGCAGTATTTT. Translation gives CASSLTGDTQYF.

Here the CDR3 reads CASSLSQGGGTEAFF. CDR3 bases: TGTGCCAGCAGCTTATCGCAGGGAGGGGGCACTGAAGCTTTCTTT. The genes are TRBV7-2 and TRBJ1-1; TRBD1 is a possible D gene (6 bases). V gave up 2 bases and J gave up 4 bases, with 14 bases separating them. This CDR3 has 15 residues. In germline, CDR1 is SGHTA, CDR2 FQGNSA.

With respect to this clone: Other DNA sequences within the sample encode an identical CDR3. CDR3 bases: TGTGCCAGCAGCCAAGTGGGCAGTTACACAGAGTCCACAGATACGCAGTATTTT. Amino acid sequence: CASSQVGSYTESTDTQYF. This rearrangement joins TRBV4-2 to TRBJ2-3; no reliable D call. Trimming removed 1 base from V and 2 bases from J, with 19 bases in between. The CDR3 runs to 18 residues. In germline, CDR1 is LGHNA, CDR2 YNFKEQ.

The gene calls are TRBV9 and TRBJ1-2; D gene uncertain. Germline CDR1 reads SGDLS; CDR2 reads YYNGEE. Trimming stripped 0 bases from V and 0 bases from J, with 12 bases between. This CDR3 region has 16 residues. CDR3 in amino acids: CASSVAPGNPNYGYTF. CDR3 DNA sequence: TGTGCCAGCAGCGTAGCTCCGGGAAACCCTAACTATGGCTACACCTTC.

Details on this clone: The germline gene is not matched at one end of the junction; a read error may be the cause. The V gene is TRBV7-9, the J gene TRBJ1-2; weak D call: TRBD1 (5 bases). Germline CDR1 SEHNR, CDR2 FQNEAQ (reference sequence). The CDR3 is 14 residues long. The CDR3 bases are TGTTCCAGCAGCCTGGGGGGGGGTGATGTTGGCTACACCTTC. This codes for CSSSLGGGDVGYTF.

The genes are TRBV15 and TRBJ2-7; 10 bases are shared with TRBD2. The junction had 2 bases not matched to a gene; V was cut back by 0 bases and J by 3 bases. CDR3 length: 15 residues. Germline V gene lookup returns CDR1 LNHNV and CDR2 YYDKDF (reference sequence). CDR3 in amino acids: CATSREASGSYEQYF. In DNA form, the CDR3 reads TGTGCCACCAGCAGAGAGGCTAGCGGGAGCTACGAGCAGTACTTC.

The chain carries TRBV10-1 and TRBJ2-5; D is perhaps TRBD1 (5 bases). The CDR3 is 15 amino acids. V was clipped by 6 bases and J by 3 bases, with 17 bases between them. Germline V gene lookup returns CDR1 WNHNN and CDR2 SYGVQD (reference sequence). The CDR3 region is CASRTPRDLEETQYF. For the CDR3, the DNA is TGCGCCAGCAGGACGCCCAGGGATTTGGAAGAGACCCAGTACTTC.

CDR3: CASSDGQTGTTEQYF. In nucleotides, the CDR3 is TGTGCCAGCAGTGATGGTCAGACAGGGACGACCGAGCAGTACTTC. This chain uses TRBV25-1 with TRBJ2-7; 7 bases are a match to TRBD1. Germline-derived CDR1 and CDR2 are MGHDK and SYGVNS. CDR3 length equals 15 residues. The J segment lost 6 bases and the V segment lost 3 bases, leaving 11 bases of the junction unmatched.

The rearrangement joins TRBV4-1 to TRBJ1-1; no clear D gene. Germline loops: CDR1 MGHRA, CDR2 YSYEKL. Trimming removed 2 bases at V and 10 bases at J, with 11 bases between. The CDR3 is 12 amino acids. CDR3 nucleotide sequence: TGCGCCAGCAGCCAACCCCCCTCCCGAGCTTTCTTT. Translation gives CASSQPPSRAFF.

This clone has a single count. This rearrangement joins TRBV19 to TRBJ1-5, with 9 bases matching TRBD1. The germline gives CDR1 LNHDA, CDR2 SQIVND (reference sequence). The V and J ends lost 5 bases and 6 bases, in that order; junction bases with no gene match: 8. The CDR3 has 15 amino acids. In nucleotides, the CDR3 is TGTGCCAGTAGTCGGGACAGGGAGGATGCTCAGCCCCAGCATTTT. This encodes CASSRDREDAQPQHF.

The gene calls are TRBV5-1 and TRBJ1-4; the match to TRBD1 covers 9 bases. This CDR3 is 14 amino acids long. V was clipped by 4 bases and J by 7 bases; unmatched bases: 5. Germline V gene sequence: CDR1 SGHRS, CDR2 YFSETQ. CDR3 nucleotides: TGCGCCAGCAGCCATGACAGGGGGGCTGAAAAACTGTTTTTT. Protein sequence: CASSHDRGAEKLFF.

The sample holds a few counts of this clone. The chain is built from TRBV27 and TRBJ2-4; 7 bases line up with TRBD2. The germline V gene has CDR1 MNHEY and CDR2 SMNVEV (reference sequence). This CDR3 contains 16 residues. V trimming: 4 bases; J trimming: 0 bases; junction bases outside the gene matches: 6. This chain's CDR3 is CASSWEGGLAKNIQYF. CDR3 nucleotides: TGTGCCAGCAGTTGGGAGGGCGGTTTAGCCAAAAACATTCAGTACTTC.